A single sample gave rise to the 8 T cell receptor beta chains below, sequenced in a study of blood T cell repertoires in COVID-19. TCRdb's copy holds only in-frame clones and misses some; the assay was immunoSEQ multiplex PCR. The repertoire consists of 310,000 or so clones, with roughly 87% occurring once and the leading ten covering around 10%. Sequencing was performed on peripheral blood. Receptor source: a young man with COVID-19, enrolled during active disease.

A few counts support this clone. V usage is TRBV5-6 and J usage is TRBJ2-7; 8 nucleotides agree with TRBD1. CDR3 length equals 15 residues. Germline loops: CDR1 SGHDT, CDR2 YYEEEE. Losses at the gene ends were 4 bases for V and 3 bases for J; bases not matched to a gene: 9. The CDR3, as DNA: TGTGCCAGCAGCACAACTCAGGGGGCGGACTACGAGCAGTACTTC. This gives the protein CASSTTQGADYEQYF.

The V call is TRBV7-2, the J call TRBJ1-3; 8 bases fit TRBD1. This CDR3 contains 15 residues. The ends lost 5 bases at V and 4 bases at J; junction bases unmatched: 7. In germline, CDR1 is SGHTA, CDR2 FQGNSA. In DNA, the CDR3 is TGTGCCAGCAGCCTCGGACAGGGTATAGGAAACACCATATATTTT. This gives the protein CASSLGQGIGNTIYF.

The chain links TRBV11-2 to TRBJ2-3; 8 nucleotides line up with TRBD2. V was clipped by 5 bases and J by 9 bases; unmatched bases: 19. The CDR3 totals 17 residues. Germline lookup yields CDR1 SGHAT and CDR2 FQNNGV. The CDR3 reads CASSRAFTSGYPGTQYF. The CDR3 coding sequence is TGTGCCAGCAGCCGCGCTTTCACTAGCGGATACCCTGGGACGCAGTATTTT. Using reference TRBV11-2 and TRBJ2-3 for the parts outside the CDR3, the full variable domain is EAGVAQSPRYKIIEKRQSVAFWCNPISGHATLYWYQQILGQGPKLLIQFQNNGVVDDSQLPKDRFSAERLKGVDSTLKIQPAKLEDSAVYLCASSRAFTSGYPGTQYFGPGTRLTVL.

The chain links TRBV10-3 to TRBJ2-7; TRBD1 might be the D (6 bases). Trimming left V 2 bases short and J 5 bases short, with 13 bases between. This CDR3 contains 14 residues. Germline CDR1 is ENHRY and CDR2 is SYGVKD. The CDR3 reads CAISEVQGKNEQYF. For the CDR3, the DNA is TGTGCCATCAGTGAGGTACAGGGTAAGAACGAGCAGTACTTC.

This clone was detected only once. This sequence joins TRBV29-1 and TRBJ1-3; 8 bases fit TRBD1. Per germline, CDR1 SQVTM and CDR2 ANQGSEA. The junction had 12 bases not matched to a gene; V was cut back by 6 bases and J by 8 bases. This CDR3 comprises 14 residues. The CDR3 DNA follows: TGCAGCGTGTCCCACAGGGGGGATGCGGACACCATATATTTT. As protein: CSVSHRGDADTIYF.

The gene calls are TRBV11-2 and TRBJ2-3; 7 bases are a match to TRBD2. Germline trimming cut 8 bases from V and 6 bases from J; bases unmatched to any gene: 20. Germline lookup yields CDR1 SGHAT and CDR2 FQNNGV. This CDR3 contains 17 residues. The CDR3 bases are TGTGCCAGCGCCCGTCCCCGGCGGGAGCTCCTTTCGGATACGCAGTATTTT. Translation gives CASARPRRELLSDTQYF.

The CDR3 here is CASSPPTGDTQYF. The DNA of the CDR3 is TGTGCCAGCAGTCCCCCGACAGGAGATACGCAGTATTTT. This sequence joins TRBV6-6 and TRBJ2-3, with a possible D match to TRBD1 (6 bases). CDR1 and CDR2 (germline): MNHNY, SVGAGI (reference sequence). The CDR3 consists of 13 residues. Trimming stripped 5 bases from V and 5 bases from J, with 11 bases between.

This chain links TRBV5-1 with TRBJ1-4, with D unclear. The ends were cut back, 3 bases at V and 0 bases at J, with 12 bases in the middle. The length of the CDR3 is 16 residues. The V gene's germline CDR1 is SGHRS and CDR2 YFSETQ. CDR3: CASSYSVQSTNEKLFF. The CDR3 nucleotides are TGCGCCAGCAGCTATTCAGTTCAGTCAACTAATGAAAAACTGTTTTTT.